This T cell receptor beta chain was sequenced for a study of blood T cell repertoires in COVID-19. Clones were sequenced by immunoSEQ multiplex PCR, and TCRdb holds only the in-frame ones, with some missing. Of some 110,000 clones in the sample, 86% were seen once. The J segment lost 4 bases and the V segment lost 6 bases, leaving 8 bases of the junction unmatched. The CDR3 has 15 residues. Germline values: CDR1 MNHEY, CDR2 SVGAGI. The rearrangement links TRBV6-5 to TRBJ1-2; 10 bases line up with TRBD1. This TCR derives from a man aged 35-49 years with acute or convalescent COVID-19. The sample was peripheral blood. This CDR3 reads CASSARGDRGYGYTF. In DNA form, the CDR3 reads TGTGCCAGCAGCGCTCGGGGGGACAGGGGCTATGGCTACACCTTC.